The next 25 T cell receptor beta chains were all read from a single sample in a study of T cell repertoires in cytomegalovirus infection. TCRdb processed the reads anew with MiXCR; each CDR3 protein has one entry. The table has about 920,000 distinct CDR3 sequences, less than 35% seen once. These receptors have no identified antigens. The source material was cultured CD8+ T cells from PBMCs, sampled from culture after CMV antigen stimulation. The receptors here all came from a human donor in good health (CMV status not recorded). Some clones in this sample may be carry-over from other donors' samples.

This clonotype was picked up a small number of times. The V gene is TRBV7-8, the J gene TRBJ1-1, with 7 positions matching TRBD1. Germline CDR1 and CDR2: SGHVS and FQNEAQ. J lost 0 bases, V lost 2 bases, and 12 bases had no gene match. This CDR3 comprises 18 residues. The CDR3 here is CASSLPSPRTGVNTEAFF. CDR3 in DNA: TGTGCCAGCAGCTTACCCTCACCGCGGACAGGAGTGAACACTGAAGCTTTCTTT.

This clonotype was detected only a few times. The chain joins TRBV7-6 to TRBJ1-1; D is perhaps TRBD1 (5 bases). The CDR3 has 13 residues. Trimming took off 4 bases at V and 5 bases at J, with 11 bases between the two ends. CDR1 is SGHVS, CDR2 FNYEAQ, per germline. CDR3 residues: CASSSEGWTEAFF. In nucleotides, the CDR3 is TGTGCCAGCAGCTCGGAGGGGTGGACTGAAGCTTTCTTT.

This clonotype occurred once. This rearrangement joins TRBV12-3 or TRBV12-4 to TRBJ2-3; TRBD1 matches 9 bases. The V and J ends lost 6 bases and 6 bases, in that order; junction bases with no gene match: 4. CDR3 length: 13 amino acids. The DNA of the CDR3 is TGTGCCAGCAGAGGACAGGGGTGGGATACGCAGTATTTT. It yields the protein CASRGQGWDTQYF.

Many counts were recorded for this clonotype. The chain carries TRBV7-6 and TRBJ2-1, with D perhaps given as TRBD1 or TRBD2 (5 bases each). The CDR3 consists of 14 residues. V lost 1 base and J 9 bases, leaving 13 bases between the germline ends. Germline loops: CDR1 SGHVS, CDR2 FNYEAQ. The DNA of the CDR3 is TGTGCCAGCAGCTTAGGGGCAGGGACGTTTGAGCAGTTCTTC. This sequence encodes CASSLGAGTFEQFF.

This clonotype was detected ten times or more. The chain is built from TRBV7-2 and TRBJ2-7; D call uncertain. V gave up 6 bases and J gave up 0 bases, with 6 bases separating them. The CDR3 runs to 12 residues. The V gene's germline CDR1 is SGHTA and CDR2 FQGNSA. The CDR3 reads CASSLSSYEQYV. The CDR3 DNA follows: TGTGCCAGCAGTCTGAGCTCCTACGAGCAGTACGTC.

In this sample, this clonotype turned up a few times. The J gene is TRBJ1-5, the V gene TRBV24-1; no firm D call. V dropped 5 bases and J dropped 2 bases, with 6 bases sitting between them. CDR1 is KGHDR and CDR2 is SFDVKD in the germline V gene. The CDR3 is made up of 13 amino acids. CDR3 sequence: CATSAGGNQPQHF. For the CDR3, the DNA is TGTGCCACCAGTGCGGGTGGCAATCAGCCCCAGCATTTT.

The table lists this clonotype with a few counts. CDR3 sequence reads: CASSSTGSDGSPLHF. CDR3 in DNA: TGTGCCAGCAGCTCGACAGGGAGCGATGGTTCACCCCTCCACTTT. The chain employs TRBV7-3 and TRBJ1-6, with 7 bases identical to TRBD1. The CDR3 sequence is 15 residues long. CDR1 and CDR2 from the germline V gene are SGHTA and FQGTGA. V gave up 4 bases and J gave up 9 bases; unmatched junction bases: 9.

The chain combines TRBV25-1 with TRBJ2-7; TRBD1 agrees at 9 bases. CDR1 MGHDK and CDR2 SYGVNS come from the germline V gene. With V trimmed by 6 bases and J by 2 bases, 17 bases remained unmatched. The length of the CDR3 is 18 residues. The CDR3 sequence is CASRKTGGSPQNPYEQYF. The CDR3 nucleotides are TGTGCCAGCAGGAAAACAGGGGGCAGCCCTCAAAACCCCTACGAGCAGTACTTC.

This clonotype was found many times. The CDR3 bases are TGTGCCAGCAGTCCCCTAAGCGGGGCAGCCTACAATGAGCAGTTCTTC. It yields the protein CASSPLSGAAYNEQFF. The rearrangement links TRBV6-2 or TRBV6-3 to TRBJ2-1; 7 nucleotides agree with TRBD2. Germline V gene data show CDR1 as MNHEY and CDR2 as SVGEGT. The CDR3 runs 16 residues. The J segment lost 2 bases and the V segment lost 5 bases, leaving 9 bases of the junction unmatched.

The chain employs TRBV5-4 and TRBJ2-7; the match to TRBD2 covers 8 bases. CDR1 SGHNT and CDR2 YYREEE come from the germline V gene (reference sequence). Trimming took 4 bases from V and 3 from J; bases not matched to a gene: 6. This CDR3 spans 14 amino acids. CDR3 in amino acids: CASSNSGDLYEQYV. CDR3 coding DNA: TGTGCCAGCAGCAATAGCGGGGACCTCTACGAGCAGTACGTC.

This clonotype came up many times. This sequence joins TRBV12-3 or TRBV12-4 and TRBJ2-5; the D is unclear. V dropped 5 bases and J dropped 5 bases, with 27 bases sitting between them. There are 18 residues in the CDR3. CDR3 amino acids: CASSGLGVSALVDETQYF. CDR3 bases: TGTGCCAGCAGTGGGCTCGGTGTATCGGCGTTAGTCGACGAGACCCAGTACTTC.

This clonotype was seen only once. A read error is possible here, since a much larger clone lies one base away. CDR3 protein: CASSPKPLTETQYF. The DNA of the CDR3 is TGTGCCAGCAGCCCAAAGCCCCTCACAGAAACGCAGTATTTT. The J gene is TRBJ2-3, the V gene TRBV7-8; D is uncertain. Germline V lookup: CDR1 SGHVS, CDR2 FQNEAQ. The CDR3 has 14 residues.

Notes on this clonotype: One end of the junction varies from germline; a read error may be responsible. This rearrangement joins TRBV27 to TRBJ2-5; no definite D call. Germline lookup yields CDR1 MNHEY and CDR2 SMNVEV (reference sequence). The CDR3 runs 13 residues. Here the CDR3 DNA reads TGTGCCAACAGTTTAGGGTACCAAGAGACCCAGTACTTC. Residues: CANSLGYQETQYF.

J is TRBJ2-3 and V is TRBV20-1; TRBD2 matches 8 bases. Germline-derived CDR1 and CDR2 are DFQATT and SNEGSKA (reference sequence). This CDR3 comprises 15 residues. V gave up 1 base and J gave up 1 base; unmatched junction bases: 4. The CDR3 region has the DNA TGCAGTGCTAGAGCCTCGCGGGGGGGCACAGATACGCAGTATTTT. Protein sequence: CSARASRGGTDTQYF.

This clonotype was counted a single time. The rearrangement uses TRBV19 and TRBJ2-2, with D perhaps matching TRBD2 (6 bases). Germline CDR1 and CDR2: LNHDA and SQIVND (reference sequence). V was clipped by 11 bases and J by 5 bases, with 12 bases between them. The CDR3 has 12 amino acids. The chain's CDR3 is CAVPSETGELFF. The CDR3, as DNA: TGTGCCGTCCCTAGCGAGACCGGGGAGCTGTTTTTT.

This sequence joins TRBV7-6 and TRBJ2-7; tentatively, D is TRBD1 (5 bases). Germline lookup yields CDR1 SGHVS and CDR2 FNYEAQ. The V end was cut by 0 bases, the J end by 4 bases, with 7 bases between. The CDR3 length is 13 residues. For the CDR3, the DNA is TGTGCCAGCAGCTTAGCGAAGGGGTACGAGCAGTACGTC. Protein: CASSLAKGYEQYV.

At least ten counts were recorded for this clonotype. This chain uses TRBV7-9 with TRBJ2-3; no firm D call. Germline V CDR1 and CDR2: SEHNR, FQNEAQ (reference sequence). The V gene lost 5 bases and the J gene lost 2 bases, with 11 bases spanning the gap. CDR3 length equals 14 residues. For the CDR3, the DNA is TGTGCCAGCAGCCTTCACCGGCCCACAGATACGCAGTATTTT. Residues: CASSLHRPTDTQYF.

This clonotype was found many times. This chain connects TRBV6-1 to TRBJ2-3, with 7 bases matching TRBD2. V was pared by 6 bases and J by 2 bases, with 5 bases of the junction left unmatched. CDR1 and CDR2 (germline): MNHNS, SASEGT. The CDR3 runs to 14 residues. CDR3 in DNA: TGTGCCAGCAGCGGAGCGGGAACCACAGATACGCAGTATTTT. It specifies CASSGAGTTDTQYF.

The V call is TRBV24-1, the J call TRBJ2-1; 7 bases match TRBD2. This CDR3 comprises 11 residues. Germline V lookup: CDR1 KGHDR, CDR2 SFDVKD. V lost 7 bases, J lost 7 bases, and 0 bases stayed unmatched. The chain's CDR3 is CATRRGNEQFF. The CDR3 nucleotides read TGTGCCACCAGGCGGGGGAATGAGCAGTTCTTC.

The DNA of the CDR3 is TGTGCCAGCAGCGCACTGGGACAGACCTACGAGCAGTACGTC. It encodes CASSALGQTYEQYV. J is TRBJ2-7 and V is TRBV6-1, with 7 bases matching TRBD1. J gave up 2 bases and V 6 bases, and 7 bases lay outside the gene matches. This CDR3 spans 14 amino acids. Germline V gene data show CDR1 as MNHNS and CDR2 as SASEGT.

The rearrangement uses TRBV7-6 and TRBJ1-6; unclear D gene. The CDR3 is made up of 13 amino acids. Looked up from germline, CDR1 is SGHVS and CDR2 is FNYEAQ. V lost 2 bases to trimming and J lost 12 bases, with 11 bases between them. The DNA for the CDR3 is TGTGCCAGCAGCTTATCCCCACGGGAACCCCTCCACTTT. Translation: CASSLSPREPLHF.

This clonotype occurred a few times. The gene calls are TRBV27 and TRBJ1-6; no reliable D call. This CDR3 is 17 amino acids long. Germline V gene data show CDR1 as MNHEY and CDR2 as SMNVEV (reference sequence). The V gene lost 0 bases and the J gene lost 0 bases, with 9 bases spanning the gap. This CDR3 is CASSLSLGSSYNSPLHF. The DNA for the CDR3 is TGTGCCAGCAGTTTATCGTTAGGGAGCTCCTATAATTCACCCCTCCACTTT.

This rearrangement joins TRBV6-6 to TRBJ2-3; 8 bases match TRBD2. V shed 7 bases and J 6 bases; nucleotides not matched to a gene: 6. The CDR3 has 13 residues. Germline assignment: CDR1 MNHNY and CDR2 SVGAGI (reference sequence). As DNA, the CDR3 is TGTGCCAGCACCAATGGCGGGGGGGATACGCAGTATTTT. Amino acids: CASTNGGGDTQYF.

The rearrangement joins TRBV19 to TRBJ2-7, with a possible D match to TRBD1 (6 bases). The CDR3 is 14 residues long. V dropped 6 bases and J dropped 0 bases, with 12 bases sitting between them. Germline lookup yields CDR1 LNHDA and CDR2 SQIVND (reference sequence). Written as DNA, the CDR3 is TGTGCCAGTAGGGGACAATCCAGCTCCTACGAGCAGTACTTC. It translates to CASRGQSSSYEQYF.

This clonotype was found a few times. The rearrangement links TRBV11-2 to TRBJ2-1; 11 nucleotides match TRBD2. CDR1 is SGHAT and CDR2 is FQNNGV in the germline V gene. J gave up 7 bases and V 2 bases, and 4 bases lay outside the gene matches. This CDR3 is 15 amino acids long. The CDR3 nucleotides read TGTGCCAGCAGCTTACCTAGCGGGGGGAGGAATGAGCAGTTCTTC. It encodes CASSLPSGGRNEQFF.